One sample yielded the 15 T cell receptor beta chains listed below, sequenced in a study of OX40 agonist ivuxolimab in advanced cancers. Sequencing used immunoSEQ multiplex PCR; TCRdb keeps in-frame clones, though not all of them. The table lists 77,000 or so clones, about 80% of them singletons. This specimen was CD4+ or CD8+ T cells sorted from blood, taken in a trial of the OX40 agonist ivuxolimab. The receptor source for this set is an adult with an advanced solid tumor such as melanoma, head and neck, liver or kidney cancer.

J is TRBJ2-5 and V is TRBV30; no clear D gene. In germline, CDR1 is GTSNPN, CDR2 SVGIG (reference sequence). The ends were cut back, 3 bases at V and 5 bases at J, with 13 bases in the middle. This CDR3 has 13 residues. The CDR3, as DNA: TGTGCCTGGAGCAGGCTAACCAGGGAGACCCAGTACTTC. Its translation: CAWSRLTRETQYF. Filled out from reference TRBV30 and TRBJ2-5, the complete variable domain reads SQTIHQWPATLVQPVGSPLSLECTVEGTSNPNLYWYRQAAGRGLQLLFYSVGIGQISSEVPQNLSASRPQDRQFILSSKKLLLSDSGFYLCAWSRLTRETQYFGPGTRLLVL.

The J gene is TRBJ2-7, the V gene TRBV28; 7 bases map to TRBD1. Germline V CDR1 and CDR2: MDHEN, SYDVKM. The trim removed 3 bases at V and 1 base at J, leaving 3 bases unmatched. This CDR3 is 14 amino acids long. The CDR3 loop is CASSFSGGSYEQYF. In DNA form, the CDR3 reads TGTGCCAGCAGTTTCTCAGGGGGATCCTACGAGCAGTACTTC.

This chain uses TRBV28 with TRBJ1-2, with 10 bases aligning to TRBD1. With V trimmed by 10 bases and J by 4 bases, 3 bases remained unmatched. The CDR3 loop spans 12 amino acids. The germline V gene has CDR1 MDHEN and CDR2 SYDVKM. The CDR3 is CAIGDRGYGYTF. The CDR3, as DNA: TGTGCCATCGGGGACAGGGGCTATGGCTACACCTTC.

The gene calls are TRBV6-5 and TRBJ1-2; 8 nucleotides align to TRBD1. J lost 7 bases, V lost 6 bases, and 10 bases had no gene match. This CDR3 has 14 amino acids. Germline lookup yields CDR1 MNHEY and CDR2 SVGAGI. The DNA of the CDR3 is TGTGCCAGCAGACCTTCAGGGGGCGCAGGTGGCTACACCTTC. It specifies CASRPSGGAGGYTF.

The J gene is TRBJ1-5, the V gene TRBV30; 7 nucleotides agree with TRBD1. With 1 base clipped from V and 9 bases from J, the junction kept 6 bases outside the gene matches. Germline V gene lookup returns CDR1 GTSNPN and CDR2 SVGIG (reference sequence). This CDR3 has 13 amino acids. The CDR3: CAWSATGDGPQHF. The CDR3 bases are TGTGCCTGGAGTGCCACAGGGGATGGGCCCCAGCATTTT.

The J gene is TRBJ2-1, the V gene TRBV28; 9 bases are a match to TRBD2. After removal of 5 bases from V and 6 bases from J, the junction contained 8 bases not matched to a gene. Germline-derived CDR1 and CDR2 are MDHEN and SYDVKM. The CDR3 is 15 amino acids. In DNA form, the CDR3 reads TGTGCCAGCAGTCAGTATAGCGGGAGTGCCAATGAGCAGTTCTTC. Translating gives CASSQYSGSANEQFF.

This chain connects TRBV5-5 to TRBJ2-7; weak D call: TRBD1 (5 bases). V lost 4 bases and J lost 2, with 13 bases in between. The CDR3 loop spans 14 amino acids. CDR1 is SGHKS and CDR2 is YYEKEE in the germline V gene (reference sequence). The CDR3 is CASSREGQAYEQYF. DNA for the CDR3: TGTGCCAGCAGCAGGGAAGGACAAGCCTACGAGCAGTACTTC.

This clone was detected once. This rearrangement joins TRBV4-1 to TRBJ2-1; D is possibly TRBD1 or TRBD2 (5 bases each). There are 17 residues in the CDR3. Germline V gene sequence: CDR1 MGHRA, CDR2 YSYEKL. V lost 4 bases to trimming and J lost 6 bases, with 22 bases between them. CDR3 in DNA: TGCGCCAGCAGCCCCCTCCCAACGGGTAGGGACCCCAATGAGCAGTTCTTC. As protein: CASSPLPTGRDPNEQFF.

The V gene is TRBV11-1, the J gene TRBJ2-2; 7 bases agree with TRBD2. The CDR3 is 14 amino acids. Per germline, CDR1 SGHAT and CDR2 FQDESV (reference sequence). The junction had 6 bases not matched to a gene; V was cut back by 8 bases and J by 3 bases. CDR3 region: CASGGEKHTGELFF. CDR3 DNA sequence: TGTGCCAGCGGGGGGGAGAAACACACCGGGGAGCTGTTTTTT.

The V and J genes are TRBV6-5 and TRBJ2-7; 9 bases fit TRBD2. CDR1 MNHEY and CDR2 SVGAGI come from the germline V gene. This CDR3 comprises 15 residues. After removal of 5 bases from V and 5 bases from J, the junction contained 10 bases not matched to a gene. CDR3 region: CASSLYSGRRNEQYF. The CDR3 region has the DNA TGTGCCAGCAGTCTATATAGCGGGAGAAGAAACGAGCAGTACTTC.

The genes are TRBV7-2 and TRBJ1-1; 8 bases fit TRBD1. Losses at the gene ends were 2 bases for V and 0 bases for J; bases not matched to a gene: 5. The V gene's germline CDR1 is SGHTA and CDR2 FQGNSA. CDR3 length equals 16 residues. In nucleotides, the CDR3 is TGTGCCAGCAGCTTATTCGGGACAGGCTTGAACACTGAAGCTTTCTTT. This gives the protein CASSLFGTGLNTEAFF.

The chain joins TRBV18 to TRBJ2-7; TRBD1 matches 9 bases. This CDR3 contains 15 residues. With 4 bases clipped from V and 5 bases from J, the junction kept 9 bases outside the gene matches. The V gene's germline CDR1 is KGHSH and CDR2 LQKENI. For the CDR3, the DNA is TGTGCCAGCTCACGAAACCGGGACAGGGATCACGAGCAGTACTTC. Translated: CASSRNRDRDHEQYF.

The chain is built from TRBV6-9 and TRBJ2-3; 8 bases fit TRBD1. The CDR3 has 16 amino acids. Trimming at V came to 10 bases and at J to 0 bases, leaving 12 bases not matched to a gene. Germline V gene lookup returns CDR1 MNHGY and CDR2 SVAAGI. The CDR3 loop is CATLRDRNNSTDTQYF. In DNA form, the CDR3 reads TGTGCCACTCTCCGGGACAGGAATAATAGCACAGATACGCAGTATTTT.

The sample holds one count of this clone. The CDR3 region is CASSSNTDTQYF. As DNA, the CDR3 is TGTGCCAGCAGCTCGAACACAGATACGCAGTATTTT. The chain is built from TRBV5-4 and TRBJ2-3; D is unresolved. Germline lookup yields CDR1 SGHNT and CDR2 YYREEE (reference sequence). The CDR3 has 12 amino acids. The V and J ends lost 3 bases and 2 bases respectively, with 4 bases between them.

This chain connects TRBV9 to TRBJ2-7; 11 bases map to TRBD2. The trim removed 3 bases at V and 4 bases at J, leaving 3 bases unmatched. The CDR3 totals 14 residues. CDR1 and CDR2 from the germline V gene are SGDLS and YYNGEE. The CDR3 DNA is TGTGCCAGCAGCGCCACTAGCGGGGGTTACGAGCAGTACTTC. Its translation is CASSATSGGYEQYF.